This TCR beta chain was found in a study of blood T cell repertoires in COVID-19. The overall study: Samples of COVID-19 (acute and convalescent) were obtained from the United States, Italy and Spain.

Between the trimmed V and J ends, which lost 7 bases and 4 bases, there was a span of 13 bases. The CDR3 is 13 amino acids. Per germline, CDR1 MNHNY and CDR2 SVGAGI (reference sequence). Original methodology: For nucleated cells, counts were estimated from reference gene primer amplification. Libraries were prepared by immunoSEQ multiplex PCR; TCRdb keeps only in-frame clonotypes and omits some of them. Clone size and the V and J calls come from that table; the DNA yielded D and trimming. The data hold 130,000 to 150,000 clones, with 81% observed a single time. The TCR originated in a human donor in a cohort sampled during active COVID-19. The material sequenced was peripheral blood. The genes are TRBV6-6 and TRBJ1-1; D is uncertain. This CDR3 is CASTSGVGTEAFF. CDR3 DNA: TGTGCCAGCACTTCCGGAGTGGGCACTGAAGCTTTCTTT.